Below are 10 T cell receptor beta chains sequenced from a single sample in a study of CD8 T cells in cerebrospinal fluid in Alzheimer's disease. Reanalyzing the 10x single-cell sequencing reads, TCRdb keeps one entry per CDR3 protein, without DNA. This table holds about 1,200 distinct CDR3 sequences. The specimen was cerebrospinal fluid. The receptors originated from a human donor in good health.

According to its frequency, this clonotype is medium-sized. The chain carries TRBV10-3 and TRBJ1-6; TCRdb returns TRBD1, unconfirmable since there is no DNA. The CDR3 extends over 14 amino acids. The germline V gene has CDR1 ENHRY and CDR2 SYGVKD. CDR3: CAISESRDNSPLHF.

In terms of frequency, this clonotype is medium-sized. This rearrangement joins TRBV9 to TRBJ2-7; TCRdb calls TRBD2, which cannot be checked without DNA. This CDR3 has 17 amino acids. From germline, CDR1 is SGDLS and CDR2 YYNGEE. The CDR3 protein is CASSSTSGSMADNEQYF.

This clonotype is called large based on its frequency. V usage is TRBV7-2 and J usage is TRBJ2-7; TCRdb calls TRBD2, which cannot be checked without DNA. CDR3 length: 14 residues. The V gene's germline CDR1 is SGHTA and CDR2 FQGNSA. The CDR3: CASSLALGRAEQYF.

This clonotype is called medium-sized based on its frequency. The gene calls are TRBV6-5 and TRBJ1-4; lacking DNA, the TRBD1 call made by TCRdb goes unchecked. The CDR3 contains 14 residues. Germline V CDR1 and CDR2: MNHEY, SVGAGI. CDR3 amino acids: CASSRGGIPEKLFF.

Its frequency marks this clonotype as medium-sized. The chain uses TRBV30 and TRBJ1-1; the TCRdb D gene call, TRBD1, has no DNA to confirm it. This CDR3 spans 12 amino acids. CDR1 is GTSNPN and CDR2 is SVGIG in the germline V gene (reference sequence). The CDR3 here is CAWSGGGRLAFF. Based on the CDR3 plus reference TRBV30 and TRBJ1-1, the full variable domain is SQTIHQWPATLVQPVGSPLSLECTVEGTSNPNLYWYRQAAGRGLQLLFYSVGIGQISSEVPQNLSASRPQDRQFILSSKKLLLSDSGFYLCAWSGGGRLAFFGQGTRLTVV.

This clonotype is labeled medium-sized based on frequency. This chain joins TRBV7-2 and TRBJ2-7. The CDR3 consists of 12 residues. The germline V gene encodes CDR1 SGHTA and CDR2 FQGNSA. The CDR3 reads CASSFGSYEQYF.

This clonotype registers large by frequency. The chain uses TRBV11-2 and TRBJ1-2; lacking DNA, the TRBD1 call made by TCRdb goes unchecked. Looked up from germline, CDR1 is SGHAT and CDR2 is FQNNGV. The CDR3 is 15 amino acids. The CDR3 loop is CASSRAQGVNYGYTF.

This clonotype ranks as medium-sized (0.01 to 0.1%) in terms of frequency. The gene calls are TRBV5-1 and TRBJ1-4; there is no DNA to check the TCRdb D call of TRBD1. CDR1 SGHRS and CDR2 YFSETQ come from the germline V gene. This CDR3 is built from 14 residues. The CDR3 sequence is CASSATPGKEKLFF.

This clonotype shows up as medium-sized by frequency. The chain couples TRBV3-1 to TRBJ2-7; TCRdb selects TRBD2, and the lack of DNA leaves this call unchecked. Looked up from germline, CDR1 is LGHDT and CDR2 is YNNKEL (reference sequence). This CDR3 is 14 amino acids long. The CDR3 here is CASSRGLSSYEQYF.

This clonotype ranks as large in terms of frequency. J is TRBJ2-7 and V is TRBV19; TCRdb picks TRBD1, but there is no DNA to check that call. In germline, CDR1 is LNHDA, CDR2 SQIVND (reference sequence). This CDR3 has 13 residues. The CDR3 loop is CASSTKDMYEQYF.